Below are 25 T cell receptor beta chains sequenced from a single sample in a study of cytomegalovirus exposure and HLA in healthy donors. PCR used 60 Vbeta primers and 13 Jbeta primers. Sequenced by immunoSEQ multiplex PCR; TCRdb stores in-frame clones only, minus some. The sample consists of around 160,000 clones, about three quarters of them appearing once. Sequences were obtained from PBMCs. The source is a man aged 40-50 years in good health and CMV-seropositive.

This CDR3 reads CASSDDSSGNTIYF. The CDR3 region has the DNA TGTGCCAGTAGCGACGACAGTTCTGGAAACACCATATATTTT. This chain links TRBV19 with TRBJ1-3; D may be TRBD1 (5 bases). Trimming took off 6 bases at V and 1 base at J, with 10 bases between the two ends. Germline CDR1 and CDR2: LNHDA and SQIVND (reference sequence). The CDR3 covers 14 residues.

The V call is TRBV6-1, the J call TRBJ1-2, with D uncertain. This CDR3 has 13 residues. The V and J ends lost 6 bases and 1 base respectively, with 9 bases between them. Per germline, CDR1 MNHNS and CDR2 SASEGT. DNA of the CDR3: TGTGCCAGCAGCCTGACGGGTAACTATGGCTACACCTTC. This codes for CASSLTGNYGYTF.

The genes are TRBV5-1 and TRBJ2-3, with 10 bases aligning to TRBD2. J was trimmed by 4 bases and V by 1 base; bases with no gene match: 6. Per the germline V gene, CDR1 is SGHRS and CDR2 is YFSETQ. CDR3 length: 16 amino acids. The CDR3 spells CASSLRASGRADTQYF. DNA of the CDR3: TGCGCCAGCAGCTTGAGGGCTAGCGGGAGAGCAGATACGCAGTATTTT.

In the case of this clone: The junction departs from germline at one end; a sequencing error may be responsible. V usage is TRBV7-9 and J usage is TRBJ2-4; 7 bases map to TRBD1. Germline V gives CDR1 SEHNR, CDR2 FQNEAQ (reference sequence). CDR3 length: 18 amino acids. The CDR3 coding sequence is TGTTCCAGCAGCTTAGGGTTGGGGACAGATCTAGCCAAAAACATTCAGTACTTC. Translated, it gives CSSSLGLGTDLAKNIQYF.

This rearrangement joins TRBV18 to TRBJ2-2; 7 nucleotides align to TRBD2. After removal of 4 bases from V and 6 bases from J, the junction contained 5 bases not matched to a gene. This CDR3 has 14 residues. CDR1 is KGHSH, CDR2 LQKENI, per germline. The CDR3 is CASSQGLGPGELFF. DNA for the CDR3: TGTGCCAGCTCACAAGGACTAGGTCCCGGGGAGCTGTTTTTT.

The chain has TRBV7-9 and TRBJ2-5, with 7 bases aligning to TRBD1. The CDR3 totals 14 residues. Unmatched junction bases numbered 8, after V lost 5 bases and J lost 5 bases. Germline assignment: CDR1 SEHNR and CDR2 FQNEAQ (reference sequence). CDR3 in amino acids: CASSVQGIKETQYF. DNA of the CDR3: TGTGCCAGCAGCGTACAGGGGATCAAGGAGACCCAGTACTTC.

This clone came up a few times. J is TRBJ2-7 and V is TRBV7-3; 9 bases are a match to TRBD1. The trim removed 4 bases at V and 6 bases at J, leaving 4 bases unmatched. The CDR3 covers 13 residues. From germline, CDR1 is SGHTA and CDR2 FQGTGA. Here the CDR3 reads CASSYRGPGEQYF. CDR3 bases: TGTGCCAGCAGCTACAGGGGGCCTGGCGAGCAGTACTTC.

This clone was picked up a small number of times. This chain uses TRBV10-3 with TRBJ2-7; 12 nucleotides align to TRBD1. Germline V gene sequence: CDR1 ENHRY, CDR2 SYGVKD. After removal of 7 bases from V and 4 bases from J, the junction contained 11 bases not matched to a gene. The CDR3 length is 16 residues. In nucleotides, the CDR3 is TGTGCCATCACCCGAGGCCGGGACAGGGGGCCGTACGAGCAGTACTTC. Protein product: CAITRGRDRGPYEQYF.

The CDR3 here is CARRSREGHTF. The CDR3 nucleotides are TGTGCCAGGAGGTCTCGGGAGGGGCACACCTTC. The V and J genes are TRBV21-1 and TRBJ1-2. TRBV21-1 is a recognized pseudogene. The CDR3 covers 11 residues.

This chain links TRBV15 with TRBJ1-1, with D possibly being TRBD1 (5 bases). V gave up 2 bases and J gave up 7 bases, with 11 bases separating them. This CDR3 contains 13 residues. The germline V gene has CDR1 LNHNV and CDR2 YYDKDF (reference sequence). In nucleotides, the CDR3 is TGTGCCACCAGCAGACCGGACACCTATGAAGCTTTCTTT. Translation: CATSRPDTYEAFF. Variable domain in full (rest from reference TRBV15 and TRBJ1-1): DAMVIQNPRYQVTQFGKPVTLSCSQTLNHNVMYWYQQKSSQAPKLLFHYYDKDFNNEADTPDNFQSRRPNTSFCFLDIRSPGLGDTAMYLCATSRPDTYEAFFGQGTRLTVV.

This chain connects TRBV19 to TRBJ1-5; 8 bases agree with TRBD1. The V gene end was trimmed by 6 bases and the J gene end by 0 bases; junction bases not matched to a gene: 7. CDR3 length equals 16 residues. Germline V gene data show CDR1 as LNHDA and CDR2 as SQIVND (reference sequence). Here the CDR3 DNA reads TGTGCCAGTAGCAAAGGGACAGGTGATAGCAATCAGCCCCAGCATTTT. Encoded protein: CASSKGTGDSNQPQHF.

This clone was observed a handful of times. V usage is TRBV5-6 and J usage is TRBJ2-7; the match to TRBD2 covers 11 bases. The J segment lost 9 bases and the V segment lost 4 bases, leaving 24 bases of the junction unmatched. The germline V gene encodes CDR1 SGHDT and CDR2 YYEEEE. This CDR3 region has 19 residues. CDR3: CASSLPLSSGRSWGVRQYF. The CDR3 DNA sequence: TGTGCCAGCAGCCTTCCACTGTCTAGCGGGAGGTCCTGGGGGGTGCGGCAGTACTTC. The full variable domain, its missing parts supplied by reference TRBV5-6 and TRBJ2-7, is DAGVTQSPTHLIKTRGQQVTLRCSPKSGHDTVSWYQQALGQGPQFIFQYYEEEERQRGNFPDRFSGHQFPNYSSELNVNALLLGDSALYLCASSLPLSSGRSWGVRQYFGPGTRLTVT.

The chain links TRBV7-6 to TRBJ2-5, with TRBD1 matching over 11 bases. The end of the DNA is better explained by TRBJ2-7, so the J call may be wrong. The V gene's germline CDR1 is SGHVS and CDR2 FNYEAQ. The CDR3 length is 16 residues. The CDR3 bases are TGTGCCAGCAGCTTTATGGGACAGGGGGTTGGCTACGAGCAGTACTTC. Translated: CASSFMGQGVGYEQYF.

J is TRBJ2-1 and V is TRBV6-6; the match to TRBD2 covers 10 bases. The CDR3 covers 15 residues. CDR1 MNHNY and CDR2 SVGAGI come from the germline V gene (reference sequence). V was pared by 3 bases and J by 8 bases, with 7 bases of the junction left unmatched. In nucleotides, the CDR3 is TGTGCCAGCAGTTATATGTCTAGCGGGAGCCATGAGCAGTTCTTC. Protein: CASSYMSSGSHEQFF.

The chain combines TRBV28 with TRBJ2-7; TRBD2 is a possible D gene (5 bases). Germline assignment: CDR1 MDHEN and CDR2 SYDVKM. The CDR3 has 18 residues. V shed 2 bases and J shed 0 bases, with 20 bases lying between them. CDR3 residues: CASSLPHGLLWDSYEQYF. The CDR3 DNA reads TGTGCCAGCAGTTTACCCCACGGACTCTTATGGGACTCCTACGAGCAGTACTTC.

The CDR3 loop reads CASSSGEGYNSPLHF. CDR3 coding DNA: TGTGCCAGCAGTTCGGGAGAGGGTTATAATTCACCCCTCCACTTT. The chain recombines TRBV7-9 with TRBJ1-6; D remains ambiguous. The germline CDR1 and CDR2 sequences are SEHNR and FQNEAQ (reference sequence). This CDR3 comprises 15 residues. V lost 6 bases and J 4 bases, leaving 13 bases between the germline ends.

CDR3 coding DNA: TGTGCCAGTAGCAAGGCAGGTGGCGGGAGGAGTCGGGGATACGAGCAGTACTTC. It translates to CASSKAGGGRSRGYEQYF. V usage is TRBV19 and J usage is TRBJ2-7, with 8 bases that match TRBD2. Germline values: CDR1 LNHDA, CDR2 SQIVND (reference sequence). V shed 6 bases, J shed 4 bases, and the junction held 20 bases outside the gene matches. This CDR3 spans 18 amino acids.

V is TRBV7-9 and J is TRBJ2-3; TRBD1 is a possible D gene (6 bases). CDR1 SEHNR and CDR2 FQNEAQ come from the germline V gene (reference sequence). Trimming took 3 bases from V and 4 from J, leaving 8 bases between them. The CDR3 has 13 residues. The CDR3 sequence is CASSFQGPDTQYF. Written as DNA, the CDR3 is TGTGCCAGCAGCTTTCAGGGGCCAGATACGCAGTATTTT.

The V call is TRBV5-4, the J call TRBJ2-7, with D possibly matching TRBD1 (6 bases). Per the germline V gene, CDR1 is SGHNT and CDR2 is YYREEE (reference sequence). V gave up 0 bases and J gave up 3 bases, with 13 bases separating them. The CDR3 sequence is 15 residues long. The CDR3 is CASSLGGQRYYEQYF. The CDR3 DNA sequence: TGTGCCAGCAGCTTGGGTGGACAGCGATACTACGAGCAGTACTTC.

The rearrangement joins TRBV6-5 to TRBJ1-1; D is possibly TRBD1 (5 bases). The germline V and J ends were trimmed by 2 bases and 1 base, with 5 bases remaining between them. Germline V CDR1 and CDR2: MNHEY, SVGAGI. This CDR3 region has 13 residues. In DNA form, the CDR3 reads TGTGCCAGCAGTTACCAGGGGAACACTGAAGCTTTCTTT. Translating it yields CASSYQGNTEAFF.

Here the CDR3 reads CASSVDPGTSFEQYF. The CDR3 DNA reads TGCGCCAGCAGCGTAGATCCCGGGACTAGTTTCGAGCAGTACTTC. The V gene is TRBV5-1, the J gene TRBJ2-7, with TRBD2 matching over 8 bases. The CDR3 is made up of 15 amino acids. V dropped 4 bases and J dropped 6; count of bases not matched to a gene: 12. CDR1 is SGHRS and CDR2 is YFSETQ in the germline V gene.

The rearrangement joins TRBV27 to TRBJ1-5; no firm D call. Between the trimmed V and J ends, which lost 6 bases and 4 bases, there was a span of 16 bases. The CDR3 contains 15 residues. Germline CDR1 reads MNHEY; CDR2 reads SMNVEV (reference sequence). In nucleotides, the CDR3 is TGTGCCAGCAGGCCCCTAGGGAGAACGAATCAGCCCCAGCATTTT. Its protein product is CASRPLGRTNQPQHF.

V usage is TRBV6-6 and J usage is TRBJ2-5, with D maybe TRBD2 (5 bases). Trimming cost V 6 bases and J 3 bases, with 11 bases left between them. CDR1 is MNHNY and CDR2 is SVGAGI in the germline V gene (reference sequence). CDR3 length: 13 residues. The CDR3 bases are TGTGCCAGCAGCCGACGACTAAAAGAGACCCAGTACTTC. Protein sequence: CASSRRLKETQYF.

V gene TRBV28 combines with J gene TRBJ1-2; D might be TRBD1 (6 bases). Per the germline V gene, CDR1 is MDHEN and CDR2 is SYDVKM. This CDR3 has 14 residues. V shed 6 bases and J shed 2 bases, with 13 bases lying between them. CDR3 sequence: CASRIPQGNYGYTF. As DNA, the CDR3 is TGTGCCAGCAGGATCCCACAGGGAAACTATGGCTACACCTTC.

The CDR3 loop is CASSLVGGTTGELFF. CDR3 bases: TGTGCCAGCAGCTTAGTAGGGGGCACCACCGGGGAGCTGTTTTTT. The chain joins TRBV7-8 to TRBJ2-2; 7 bases are shared with TRBD1. The CDR3 is 15 amino acids. V was pared by 1 base and J by 4 bases, with 3 bases of the junction left unmatched. Germline V gene lookup returns CDR1 SGHVS and CDR2 FQNEAQ.